The present T cell receptor beta chain was sequenced within a study of PD-1 blockade in mismatch repair-deficient tumors. Study at large: Patients had approximately 12 mismatch repair-deficient cancer types and were previously treated and progressing. Findings and limits, study-wide: Rapid post-treatment expansion, then contraction, generally preceding radiologic response, marked tumor-resident clones.

PCR or immunohistochemistry showed mismatch repair deficiency in every enrolled patient. Profiling relied on immunoSEQ multiplex PCR, and the TCRdb table lists in-frame clones only, not all of them. The data hold 50,000 or so clones, with over 75% observed a single time. CDR1 and CDR2 (germline): GTSNPN, SVGIG (reference sequence). The CDR3 covers 14 residues. V dropped 0 bases and J dropped 4 bases, with 10 bases sitting between them. Of note for this clone: The target antigen is unknown. Other DNA sequences in this sample translate to the same CDR3.

This chain uses TRBV30 with TRBJ1-3, with no clear D. The receptor was derived from an adult with mismatch repair-deficient cancer. Material: peripheral blood, obtained approximately 18 weeks after starting pembrolizumab. The CDR3 loop is CAWSVDPAGNTIYF. CDR3 coding DNA: TGTGCCTGGAGTGTAGACCCAGCAGGAAACACCATATATTTT.